These 7 T cell receptor beta chains were all obtained from the same sample, sequenced in a study of Ad26.COV2.S vaccination and SARS-CoV-2 variants (dated by TCRdb to 2020 to 2022). Read against the paper, the sample's treatment or condition label means: some 20 received Ad26.COV2.S at low or high dose, single or two shots; roughly five received placebo; per-sample allocation not given. Repertoires of vaccine and placebo recipients were sequenced from samples taken on day 63 after the first injection. Library prep was done by the immunoSEQ multiplex PCR assay. This is the immuneACCESS table as TCRdb keeps it, with only in-frame sequences that have V and J called. A part of the clones is gone; compared with another copy, unresolved V genes explain less than half, and the rest is unexplained. The table for this sample lists some 410,000 clones; about 92% of them were counted only once. The ten largest clones represent about 1.7% of the sample.

The sequencing here drew on peripheral blood, taken in a trial of Ad26.COV2.S vaccine versus placebo. The receptor source for this set is a person between 18 and 65 years old who received the Ad26.COV2.S COVID-19 vaccine or a placebo.

The genes are TRBV23-1 and TRBJ1-3; TRBD1 matches 7 bases. TRBV23-1 is an ORF, and what it does is uncertain. The V segment lost 4 bases and the J segment 2 bases; nucleotides outside the gene matches: 8. This CDR3 contains 16 residues. The CDR3 bases are TGCGCCAGCAGTCCCCGACAGGGTCGGACTGGAAACACCATATATTTT. Translated, it gives CASSPRQGRTGNTIYF.

This clone was seen once. This chain uses TRBV28 with TRBJ2-1; 7 nucleotides match TRBD2. The J segment lost 9 bases and the V segment lost 1 base, leaving 9 bases of the junction unmatched. The CDR3 has 15 residues. CDR1 is MDHEN and CDR2 is SYDVKM in the germline V gene. The chain's CDR3 is CASSLYPSGVGEQFF. As DNA, the CDR3 is TGTGCCAGCAGTTTATACCCCAGCGGGGTGGGTGAGCAGTTCTTC. Using reference TRBV28 and TRBJ2-1 for the parts outside the CDR3, the full variable domain is DVKVTQSSRYLVKRTGEKVFLECVQDMDHENMFWYRQDPGLGLRLIYFSYDVKMKEKGDIPEGYSVSREKKERFSLILESASTNQTSMYLCASSLYPSGVGEQFFGPGTRLTVL.

The chain joins TRBV7-8 to TRBJ2-5; D perhaps matches TRBD2 (7 bases). V lost 5 bases and J 4 bases, leaving 17 bases between the germline ends. Germline CDR1 and CDR2: SGHVS and FQNEAQ. The CDR3 is 15 residues long. The CDR3 spells CASSRGGAQSETQYF. The CDR3 DNA reads as TGTGCCAGCAGCCGAGGGGGGGCCCAGTCAGAGACCCAGTACTTC.

This clone was detected once. The rearrangement links TRBV3-1 (or the pseudogene TRBV3-2) to TRBJ2-5, with D possibly being TRBD2 (5 bases). The V gene's germline CDR1 is LGHDT and CDR2 YNNKEL (reference sequence). The ends were cut back, 1 base at V and 5 bases at J, with 11 bases in the middle. This CDR3 contains 14 residues. The CDR3 coding sequence is TGTGCCAGCAGCCAAGGAGGACTGGGGGAGACCCAGTACTTC. This gives the protein CASSQGGLGETQYF.

This chain links TRBV12-2 with TRBJ2-7. TRBV12-2 is deemed a pseudogene. The CDR3 covers 18 residues. The CDR3 DNA follows: TGTGCAAGTCGCCCCGATCTAGGGGGGAGGAGGTACTACTACGAGCAGTACTTC. Protein product: CASRPDLGGRRYYYEQYF.

This clone has more than one count but fewer than ten. The V and J genes are TRBV7-2 and TRBJ1-4; D is unclear. Per the germline V gene, CDR1 is SGHTA and CDR2 is FQGNSA. Trimming took off 5 bases at V and 11 bases at J, with 15 bases between the two ends. CDR3 length: 13 amino acids. This CDR3 reads CASSTDLSGKLFF. DNA of the CDR3: TGTGCCAGCAGCACAGACCTTTCGGGGAAACTGTTTTTT.

The chain combines TRBV13 with TRBJ1-2, with D perhaps matching TRBD1 (6 bases). The CDR3 runs to 15 residues. The germline CDR1 and CDR2 sequences are PRHDT and FYEKMQ (reference sequence). Trimming stripped 2 bases from V and 3 bases from J, with 13 bases between. CDR3 in DNA: TGTGCCAGCAGCTTACACGGACAGAACTACTATGGCTACACCTTC. Protein: CASSLHGQNYYGYTF.